This T cell receptor (beta chain) was identified during a study of T cell changes during pregnancy in multiple sclerosis. Looked up from germline, CDR1 is LGHNA and CDR2 is YNFKEQ. The CDR3 is 20 residues long. The J segment lost 0 bases and the V segment lost 0 bases, leaving 14 bases of the junction unmatched. TCRdb's table, derived via immunoSEQ multiplex PCR, lists solely in-frame clones and lacks some. The profile covers tens of thousands of clones, with roughly 92% appearing a single time and about 2.5% taken by the ten largest. The sequencing used peripheral blood, collected in the third trimester of pregnancy. The gene calls are TRBV4-2 and TRBJ2-7; 10 nucleotides agree with TRBD2. The sequence was collected from a female donor in good health, enrolled as a control in a pregnancy study. CDR3 coding DNA: TGTGCCAGCAGCCAAGATCTCGTTTGGGCGACTAGCGGGTCCTCCTACGAGCAGTACTTC. Its translation: CASSQDLVWATSGSSYEQYF.